Listed below are T cell receptor beta chains from one sample, sequenced in a study of blood T cells in healthy people across ages. TCRdb reprocessed the 5' RACE reads via MiXCR and lists one record per CDR3 protein. The sample gives about 1,800,000 distinct CDR3 sequences, under 30% of which show up once; 7.7% is in the top ten. Specimen: blood. These receptors were obtained from a woman younger than 45 in good health. Both conserved end residues are part of each CDR3. Fields, in order: V gene, J gene, CDR3 length, clone size, D gene, CDR3 protein, CDR3 DNA. D genes are given only for firm matches. Clone size is shown for a subset of rows, as once, few, many or a class of expanded clone.

v_gene: TRBV5-6; j_gene: TRBJ2-1; len: 18; abundance: few; d_gene: TRBD2; CDR3aa: CASSRGLAGGSYYNEQFF; CDR3nt: TGTGCCAGCAGCCGCGGACTAGCGGGGGGTTCGTACTACAATGAGCAGTTCTTC
v_gene: TRBV7-9; j_gene: TRBJ1-2; len: 18; abundance: .; d_gene: .; CDR3aa: CASSGAGGTAMSLYGYTF; CDR3nt: TGTGCCAGCAGCGGGGCGGGAGGGACGGCCATGTCGCTCTATGGCTACACCTTC
v_gene: TRBV12-3/TRBV12-4; j_gene: TRBJ2-1; len: 17; abundance: few; d_gene: TRBD2; CDR3aa: CASSFPSGGSSYNEQFF; CDR3nt: TGTGCCAGCAGTTTCCCTAGCGGGGGTAGCTCCTACAATGAGCAGTTCTTC
v_gene: TRBV9; j_gene: TRBJ1-2; len: 14; abundance: .; d_gene: .; CDR3aa: CASSVAGREYGYTF; CDR3nt: TGTGCCAGCAGCGTAGCAGGGAGGGAATATGGCTACACCTTC
v_gene: TRBV7-9; j_gene: TRBJ1-6; len: 14; abundance: .; d_gene: .; CDR3aa: CASSFSSYNSPLHF; CDR3nt: TGTGCCAGCAGCTTTAGCTCCTATAATTCACCCCTCCACTTT
v_gene: TRBV29-1; j_gene: TRBJ2-7; len: 16; abundance: few; d_gene: TRBD2; CDR3aa: CSAHSGASGGFYEQYF; CDR3nt: TGCAGCGCCCACTCCGGGGCTAGCGGGGGTTTCTACGAGCAGTACTTC
v_gene: TRBV10-3; j_gene: TRBJ2-3; len: 16; abundance: few; d_gene: TRBD2; CDR3aa: CAIRRTSSGYTDTQYF; CDR3nt: TGTGCCATCAGACGGACTAGCTCTGGGTACACAGATACGCAGTATTTT
v_gene: TRBV24-1; j_gene: TRBJ2-5; len: 14; abundance: many; d_gene: .; CDR3aa: CATASEGAAGAQYF; CDR3nt: TGTGCCACCGCATCCGAGGGGGCGGCGGGGGCCCAGTACTTC
v_gene: TRBV9; j_gene: TRBJ2-1; len: 14; abundance: many; d_gene: .; CDR3aa: CASSADGIYNEQFF; CDR3nt: TGTGCCAGCAGCGCCGACGGAATTTACAATGAGCAGTTCTTC
v_gene: TRBV2; j_gene: TRBJ2-7; len: 14; abundance: few; d_gene: .; CDR3aa: CASSEFGADGEQYF; CDR3nt: TGTGCCAGCAGTGAGTTCGGGGCCGACGGCGAGCAGTACTTC
v_gene: TRBV7-6; j_gene: TRBJ2-2; len: 11; abundance: few; d_gene: .; CDR3aa: CASQVAGELFF; CDR3nt: TGTGCCAGCCAGGTGGCCGGGGAGCTGTTTTTT
v_gene: TRBV5-6; j_gene: TRBJ1-1; len: 12; abundance: few; d_gene: .; CDR3aa: CASSLEHTEAFF; CDR3nt: TGTGCCAGCAGCTTGGAACACACTGAAGCTTTCTTT
v_gene: TRBV20-1; j_gene: TRBJ2-1; len: 15; abundance: .; d_gene: TRBD2; CDR3aa: CSAAGTSFAYNEQFF; CDR3nt: TGCAGTGCTGCCGGGACTAGCTTTGCCTACAATGAGCAGTTCTTC
v_gene: TRBV10-3; j_gene: TRBJ2-5; len: 15; abundance: many; d_gene: TRBD2; CDR3aa: CAIGLAGGFQETQYF; CDR3nt: TGTGCCATCGGCTTAGCGGGGGGGTTCCAAGAGACCCAGTACTTC
v_gene: TRBV7-2; j_gene: TRBJ1-2; len: 15; abundance: .; d_gene: .; CDR3aa: CASSFTGSTNYGYTF; CDR3nt: TGTGCCAGCAGCTTTACAGGGTCAACTAACTATGGCTACACCTTC
v_gene: TRBV4-1; j_gene: TRBJ1-1; len: 14; abundance: .; d_gene: .; CDR3aa: CASSQAALNTEAFF; CDR3nt: TGCGCCAGCAGCCAAGCGGCACTGAACACTGAAGCTTTCTTT
v_gene: TRBV7-8; j_gene: TRBJ1-2; len: 14; abundance: few; d_gene: .; CDR3aa: CASSPQGLNYGYTF; CDR3nt: TGTGCCAGCAGCCCTCAGGGCTTAAACTATGGCTACACCTTC
v_gene: TRBV14; j_gene: TRBJ2-7; len: 16; abundance: .; d_gene: TRBD2; CDR3aa: CASSQGRVAGAYEQYF; CDR3nt: TGTGCCAGCAGCCAAGGGCGGGTAGCGGGAGCCTACGAGCAGTACTTC
v_gene: TRBV7-2; j_gene: TRBJ2-3; len: 15; abundance: few; d_gene: .; CDR3aa: CASSLFLGEADTQYF; CDR3nt: TGTGCCAGCAGCTTATTTTTGGGAGAGGCAGATACGCAGTATTTT
v_gene: TRBV30; j_gene: TRBJ2-4; len: 16; abundance: .; d_gene: .; CDR3aa: CAWSGPRTGSKNIQYF; CDR3nt: TGTGCCTGGAGTGGACCCCGAACAGGGTCCAAAAACATTCAGTACTTC
v_gene: TRBV29-1; j_gene: TRBJ1-5; len: 14; abundance: .; d_gene: TRBD1; CDR3aa: CSVVTGVSNQPQHF; CDR3nt: TGCAGCGTTGTGACAGGGGTTAGCAATCAGCCCCAGCATTTT
v_gene: TRBV27; j_gene: TRBJ2-5; len: 15; abundance: few; d_gene: TRBD2; CDR3aa: CASSKARGGPETQYF; CDR3nt: TGTGCCAGCAGTAAAGCGCGGGGGGGCCCAGAGACCCAGTACTTC
v_gene: TRBV28; j_gene: TRBJ2-4; len: 14; abundance: few; d_gene: .; CDR3aa: CASMTGADQHIQYF; CDR3nt: TGTGCCAGCATGACCGGGGCAGACCAGCACATTCAGTACTTC
v_gene: TRBV7-9; j_gene: TRBJ2-3; len: 14; abundance: few; d_gene: .; CDR3aa: CASTHRAGTDTQYF; CDR3nt: TGTGCCAGCACCCACAGGGCTGGCACAGATACGCAGTATTTT
v_gene: TRBV12-3/TRBV12-4; j_gene: TRBJ1-6; len: 14; abundance: few; d_gene: .; CDR3aa: CASRSGSYNSPLHF; CDR3nt: TGTGCCAGCAGGTCAGGGTCCTATAATTCACCCCTCCACTTT
v_gene: TRBV7-9; j_gene: TRBJ1-1; len: 16; abundance: .; d_gene: .; CDR3aa: CASSSGGVKGNTEAFF; CDR3nt: TGTGCCAGCAGCTCTGGGGGTGTTAAGGGAAACACTGAAGCTTTCTTT
v_gene: TRBV20-1; j_gene: TRBJ1-1; len: 12; abundance: .; d_gene: .; CDR3aa: CSATDRYTEAFF; CDR3nt: TGCAGTGCTACGGACAGATACACTGAAGCTTTCTTT
v_gene: TRBV12-3/TRBV12-4; j_gene: TRBJ1-6; len: 17; abundance: few; d_gene: .; CDR3aa: CASSSAHRFSYNSPLHF; CDR3nt: TGTGCCAGCAGTTCAGCCCACCGTTTCTCCTATAATTCACCCCTCCACTTT
v_gene: TRBV7-9; j_gene: TRBJ2-7; len: 17; abundance: many; d_gene: TRBD2; CDR3aa: CASSQSAGLAGAVEQYF; CDR3nt: TGTGCCAGCAGCCAATCTGCGGGACTAGCGGGAGCAGTCGAGCAGTACTTC